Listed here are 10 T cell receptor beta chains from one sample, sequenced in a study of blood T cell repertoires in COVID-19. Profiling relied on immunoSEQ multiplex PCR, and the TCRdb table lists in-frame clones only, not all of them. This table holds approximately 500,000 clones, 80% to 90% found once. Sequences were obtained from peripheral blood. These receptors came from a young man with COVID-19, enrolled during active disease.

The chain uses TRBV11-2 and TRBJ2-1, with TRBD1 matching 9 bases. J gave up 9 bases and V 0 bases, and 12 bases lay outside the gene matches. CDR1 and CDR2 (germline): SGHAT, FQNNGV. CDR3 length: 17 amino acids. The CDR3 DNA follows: TGTGCCAGCAGCTTAGAGGGCCACGGGACAGGGTCTTCTGAGCAGTTCTTC. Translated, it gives CASSLEGHGTGSSEQFF.

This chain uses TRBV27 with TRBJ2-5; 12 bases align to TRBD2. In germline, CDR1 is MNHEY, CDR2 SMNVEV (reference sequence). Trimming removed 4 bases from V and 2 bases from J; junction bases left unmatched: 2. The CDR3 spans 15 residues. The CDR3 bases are TGTGCCAGCAGTTCCCTAGCGGGAGGGCAAGAGACCCAGTACTTC. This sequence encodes CASSSLAGGQETQYF.

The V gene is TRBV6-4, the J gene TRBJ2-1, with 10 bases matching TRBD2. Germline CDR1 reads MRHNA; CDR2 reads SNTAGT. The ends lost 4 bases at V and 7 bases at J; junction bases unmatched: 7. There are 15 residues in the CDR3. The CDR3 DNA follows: TGTGCCAGCAGTGGAGGACTAGCGGAGGGGAATGAGCAGTTCTTC. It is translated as CASSGGLAEGNEQFF.

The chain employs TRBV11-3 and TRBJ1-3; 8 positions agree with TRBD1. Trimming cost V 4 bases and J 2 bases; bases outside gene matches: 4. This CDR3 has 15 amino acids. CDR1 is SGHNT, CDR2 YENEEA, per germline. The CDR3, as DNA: TGTGCCAGCAGCTCGGGACAGGCTCCTGGAAACACCATATATTTT. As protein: CASSSGQAPGNTIYF.

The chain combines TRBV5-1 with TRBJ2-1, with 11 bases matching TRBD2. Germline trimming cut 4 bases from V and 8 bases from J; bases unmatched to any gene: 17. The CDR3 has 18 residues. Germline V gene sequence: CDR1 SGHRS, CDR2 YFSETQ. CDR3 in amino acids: CASSPSRSSGGVGDEQFF. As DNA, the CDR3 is TGCGCCAGCAGCCCCAGTCGGAGTAGCGGGGGGGTGGGCGATGAGCAGTTCTTC. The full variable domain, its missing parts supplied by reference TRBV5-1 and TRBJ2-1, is KAGVTQTPRYLIKTRGQQVTLSCSPISGHRSVSWYQQTPGQGLQFLFEYFSETQRNKGNFPGRFSGRQFSNSRSEMNVSTLELGDSALYLCASSPSRSSGGVGDEQFFGPGTRLTVL.

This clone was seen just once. CDR3 nucleotide sequence: TGTGCCAGCAGTCCACGGGACACCGGTCGCTACACCTTC. Translating gives CASSPRDTGRYTF. This chain links TRBV6-5 with TRBJ1-2; TRBD1 is a possible D gene (6 bases). Trimming shortened V by 5 bases and J by 9 bases, and 16 bases separated the two germline ends. This CDR3 spans 13 amino acids. CDR1 and CDR2 from the germline V gene are MNHEY and SVGAGI.

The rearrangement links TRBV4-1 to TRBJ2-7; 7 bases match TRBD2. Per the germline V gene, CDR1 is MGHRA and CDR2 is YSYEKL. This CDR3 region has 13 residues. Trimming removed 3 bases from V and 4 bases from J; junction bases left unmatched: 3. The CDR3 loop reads CASSQEGLYEQYF. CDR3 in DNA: TGCGCCAGCAGCCAGGAGGGACTATACGAGCAGTACTTC.

CDR3 loop: CASSHRGQGSGRGFYEQYF. The CDR3 DNA sequence: TGCGCCAGCAGCCACCGCGGACAGGGTAGCGGGAGGGGATTCTACGAGCAGTACTTC. The chain is built from TRBV4-1 and TRBJ2-7, with TRBD2 matching over 11 bases. This CDR3 has 19 residues. V was pared by 3 bases and J by 3 bases, with 16 bases of the junction left unmatched. The germline V gene has CDR1 MGHRA and CDR2 YSYEKL.

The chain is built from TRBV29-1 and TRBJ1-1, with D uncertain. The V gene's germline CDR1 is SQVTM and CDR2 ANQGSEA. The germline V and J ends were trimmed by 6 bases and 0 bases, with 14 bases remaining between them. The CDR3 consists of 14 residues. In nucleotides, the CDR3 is TGCAGCGTCCATAATGGCAGGCTGAACACTGAAGCTTTCTTT. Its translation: CSVHNGRLNTEAFF. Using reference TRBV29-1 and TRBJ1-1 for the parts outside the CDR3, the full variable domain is SAVISQKPSRDICQRGTSLTIQCQVDSQVTMMFWYRQQPGQSLTLIATANQGSEATYESGFVIDKFPISRPNLTFSTLTVSNMSPEDSSIYLCSVHNGRLNTEAFFGQGTRLTVV.

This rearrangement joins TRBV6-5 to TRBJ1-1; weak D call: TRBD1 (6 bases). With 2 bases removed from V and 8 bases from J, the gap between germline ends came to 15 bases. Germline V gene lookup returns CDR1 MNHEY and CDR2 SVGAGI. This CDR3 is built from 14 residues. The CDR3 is CASSYGSGATEAFF. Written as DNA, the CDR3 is TGTGCCAGCAGTTACGGTTCAGGGGCCACCGAAGCTTTCTTT.